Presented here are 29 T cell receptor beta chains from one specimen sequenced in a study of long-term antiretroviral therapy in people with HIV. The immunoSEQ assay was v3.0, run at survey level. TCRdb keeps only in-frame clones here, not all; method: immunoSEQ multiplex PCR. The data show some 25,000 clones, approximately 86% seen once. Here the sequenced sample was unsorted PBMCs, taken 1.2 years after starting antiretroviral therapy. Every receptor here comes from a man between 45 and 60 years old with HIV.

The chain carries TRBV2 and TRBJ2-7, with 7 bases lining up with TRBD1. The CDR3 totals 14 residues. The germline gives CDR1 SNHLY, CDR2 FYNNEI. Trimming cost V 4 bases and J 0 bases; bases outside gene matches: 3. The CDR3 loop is CASSGQGSSYEQYF. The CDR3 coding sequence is TGTGCCAGCAGTGGACAGGGTAGCTCCTACGAGCAGTACTTC.

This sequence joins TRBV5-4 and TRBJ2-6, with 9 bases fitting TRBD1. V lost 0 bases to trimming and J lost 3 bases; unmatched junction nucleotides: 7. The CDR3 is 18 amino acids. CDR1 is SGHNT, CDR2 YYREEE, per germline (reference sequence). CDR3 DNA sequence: TGTGCCAGCAGCTTGGGTGGGACAGGGTCGCTTGGGGCCAACGTCCTGACTTTC. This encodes CASSLGGTGSLGANVLTF.

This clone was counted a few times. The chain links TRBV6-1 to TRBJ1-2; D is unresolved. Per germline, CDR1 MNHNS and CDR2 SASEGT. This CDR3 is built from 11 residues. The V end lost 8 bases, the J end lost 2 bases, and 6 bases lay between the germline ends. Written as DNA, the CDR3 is TGTGCCAGCTCTACCAACTATGGCTACACCTTC. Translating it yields CASSTNYGYTF.

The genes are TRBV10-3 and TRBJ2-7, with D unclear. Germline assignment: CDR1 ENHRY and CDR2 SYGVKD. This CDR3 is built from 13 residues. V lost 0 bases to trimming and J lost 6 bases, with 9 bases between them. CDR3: CAISESGPLEQYF. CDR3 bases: TGTGCCATCAGTGAGTCGGGTCCCCTCGAGCAGTACTTC.

The CDR3 sequence: CASRLDGDTEAFF. CDR3 DNA sequence: TGCGCCAGCAGGCTTGACGGGGATACTGAAGCTTTCTTT. This chain links TRBV10-1 with TRBJ1-1; no clear D gene. This CDR3 comprises 13 residues. V was shortened by 6 bases and J by 5 bases, with 13 bases between the two germline ends. The germline gives CDR1 WNHNN, CDR2 SYGVQD (reference sequence).

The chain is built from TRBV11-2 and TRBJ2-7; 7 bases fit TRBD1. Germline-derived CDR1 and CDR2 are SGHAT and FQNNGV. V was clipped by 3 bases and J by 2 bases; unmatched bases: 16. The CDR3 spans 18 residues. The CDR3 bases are TGTGCCAGCAGCTTTCCGAGGGATGTGACAGGGACGCCCTACGAGCAGTACTTC. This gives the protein CASSFPRDVTGTPYEQYF.

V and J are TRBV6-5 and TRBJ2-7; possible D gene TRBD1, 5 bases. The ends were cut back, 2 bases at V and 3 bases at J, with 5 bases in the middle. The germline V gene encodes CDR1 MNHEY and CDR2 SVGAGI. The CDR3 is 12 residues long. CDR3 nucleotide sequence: TGTGCCAGCAGTTACAGGGGCTACGAGCAGTACTTC. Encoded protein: CASSYRGYEQYF.

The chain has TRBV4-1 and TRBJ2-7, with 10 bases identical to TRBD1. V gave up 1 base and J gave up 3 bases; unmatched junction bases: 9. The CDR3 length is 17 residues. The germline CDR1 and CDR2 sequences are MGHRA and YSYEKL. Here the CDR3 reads CASSQATGTGVYYEQYF. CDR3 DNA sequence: TGCGCCAGCAGCCAAGCAACCGGGACAGGGGTCTACTACGAGCAGTACTTC.

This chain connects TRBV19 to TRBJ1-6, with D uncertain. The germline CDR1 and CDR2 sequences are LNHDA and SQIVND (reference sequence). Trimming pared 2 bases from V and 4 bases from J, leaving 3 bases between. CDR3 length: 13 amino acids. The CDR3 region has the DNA TGTGCCAGTAGTATACAGTATAATTCACCCCTCCACTTT. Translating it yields CASSIQYNSPLHF.

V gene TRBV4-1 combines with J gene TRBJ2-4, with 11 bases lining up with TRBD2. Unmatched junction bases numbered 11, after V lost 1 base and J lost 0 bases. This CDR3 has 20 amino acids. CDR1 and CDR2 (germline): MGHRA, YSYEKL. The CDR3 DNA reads TGCGCCAGCAGCCAAGTAATAGCGGGGGGGCCAATCCCAGCCAAAAACATTCAGTACTTC. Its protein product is CASSQVIAGGPIPAKNIQYF.

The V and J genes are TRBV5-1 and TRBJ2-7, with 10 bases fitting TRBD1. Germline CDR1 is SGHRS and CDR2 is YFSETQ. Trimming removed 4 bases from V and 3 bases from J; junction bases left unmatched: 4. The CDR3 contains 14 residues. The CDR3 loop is CASSLGTGVYEQYF. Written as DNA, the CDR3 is TGCGCCAGCAGCCTCGGGACAGGGGTCTACGAGCAGTACTTC. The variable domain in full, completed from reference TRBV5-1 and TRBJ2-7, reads KAGVTQTPRYLIKTRGQQVTLSCSPISGHRSVSWYQQTPGQGLQFLFEYFSETQRNKGNFPGRFSGRQFSNSRSEMNVSTLELGDSALYLCASSLGTGVYEQYFGPGTRLTVT.

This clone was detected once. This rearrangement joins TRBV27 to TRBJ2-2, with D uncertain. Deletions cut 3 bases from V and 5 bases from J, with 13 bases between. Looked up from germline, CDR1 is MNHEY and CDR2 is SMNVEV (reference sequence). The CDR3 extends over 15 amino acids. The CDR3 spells CASSFYPDGTGELFF. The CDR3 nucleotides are TGTGCCAGCAGTTTTTACCCGGACGGAACCGGGGAGCTGTTTTTT.

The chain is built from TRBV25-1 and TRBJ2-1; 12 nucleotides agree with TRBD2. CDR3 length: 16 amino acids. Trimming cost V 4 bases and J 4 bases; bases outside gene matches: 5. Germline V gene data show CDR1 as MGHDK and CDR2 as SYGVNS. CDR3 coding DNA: TGTGCCAGCAGTGGGACTAGCGGGGAGTCTTACAATGAGCAGTTCTTC. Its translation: CASSGTSGESYNEQFF.

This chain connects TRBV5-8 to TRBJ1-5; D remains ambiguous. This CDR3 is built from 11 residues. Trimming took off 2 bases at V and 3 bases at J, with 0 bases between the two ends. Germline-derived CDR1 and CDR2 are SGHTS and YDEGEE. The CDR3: CASSFNQPQHF. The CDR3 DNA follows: TGTGCCAGCAGCTTCAATCAGCCCCAGCATTTT.

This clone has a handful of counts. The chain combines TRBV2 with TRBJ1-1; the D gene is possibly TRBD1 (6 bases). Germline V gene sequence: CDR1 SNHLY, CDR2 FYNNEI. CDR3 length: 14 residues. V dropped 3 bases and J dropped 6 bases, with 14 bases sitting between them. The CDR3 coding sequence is TGTGCCAGCAGTGATACAGGGAGTGGGCCTGAAGCTTTCTTT. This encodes CASSDTGSGPEAFF. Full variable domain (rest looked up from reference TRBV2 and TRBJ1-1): EPEVTQTPSHQVTQMGQEVILRCVPISNHLYFYWYRQILGQKVEFLVSFYNNEISEKSEIFDDQFSVERPDGSNFTLKIRSTKLEDSAMYFCASSDTGSGPEAFFGQGTRLTVV.

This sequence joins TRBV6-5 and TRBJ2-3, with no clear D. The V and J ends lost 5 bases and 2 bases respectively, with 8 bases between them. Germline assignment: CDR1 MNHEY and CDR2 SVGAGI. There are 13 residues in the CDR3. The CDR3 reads CASSPTPTDTQYF. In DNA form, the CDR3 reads TGTGCCAGCAGTCCCACCCCCACAGATACGCAGTATTTT.

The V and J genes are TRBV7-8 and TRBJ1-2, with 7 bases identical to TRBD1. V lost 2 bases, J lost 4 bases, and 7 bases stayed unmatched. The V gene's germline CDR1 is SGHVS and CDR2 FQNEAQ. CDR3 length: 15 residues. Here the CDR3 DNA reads TGTGCCAGCAGCTTACGACAGGGTGGGAGCTATGGCTACACCTTC. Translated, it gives CASSLRQGGSYGYTF.

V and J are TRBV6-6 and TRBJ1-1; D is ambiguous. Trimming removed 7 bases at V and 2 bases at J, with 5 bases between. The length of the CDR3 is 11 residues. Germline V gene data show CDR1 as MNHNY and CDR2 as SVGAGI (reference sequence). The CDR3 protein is CASIDNTEAFF. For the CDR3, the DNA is TGTGCCAGCATTGACAACACTGAAGCTTTCTTT.

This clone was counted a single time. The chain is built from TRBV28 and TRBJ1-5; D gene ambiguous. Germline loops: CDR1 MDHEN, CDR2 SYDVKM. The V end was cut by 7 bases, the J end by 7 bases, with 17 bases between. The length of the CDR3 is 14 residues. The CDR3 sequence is CASKYIEAGQPQHF. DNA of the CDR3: TGTGCCAGCAAGTATATTGAGGCGGGCCAGCCCCAGCATTTT.

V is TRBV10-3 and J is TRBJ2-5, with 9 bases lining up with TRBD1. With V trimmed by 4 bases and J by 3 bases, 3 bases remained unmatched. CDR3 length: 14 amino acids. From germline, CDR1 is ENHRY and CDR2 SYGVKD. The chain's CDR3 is CAISGRTGEETQYF. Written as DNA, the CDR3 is TGTGCCATCAGTGGGAGGACAGGGGAAGAGACCCAGTACTTC.

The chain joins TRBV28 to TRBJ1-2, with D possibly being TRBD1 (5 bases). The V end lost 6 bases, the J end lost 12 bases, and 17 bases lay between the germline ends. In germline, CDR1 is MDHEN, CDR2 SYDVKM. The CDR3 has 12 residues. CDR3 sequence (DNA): TGTGCCAGCAGCACCGGGGCGGCGCTTAACACCTTC. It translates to CASSTGAALNTF.

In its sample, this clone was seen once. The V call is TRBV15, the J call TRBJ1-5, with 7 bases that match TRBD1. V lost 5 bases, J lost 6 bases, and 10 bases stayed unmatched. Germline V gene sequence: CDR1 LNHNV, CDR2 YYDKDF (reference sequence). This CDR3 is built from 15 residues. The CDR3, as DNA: TGTGCCACCAGCGGACTAGACAGGGTTGGTCAGCCCCAGCATTTT. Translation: CATSGLDRVGQPQHF.

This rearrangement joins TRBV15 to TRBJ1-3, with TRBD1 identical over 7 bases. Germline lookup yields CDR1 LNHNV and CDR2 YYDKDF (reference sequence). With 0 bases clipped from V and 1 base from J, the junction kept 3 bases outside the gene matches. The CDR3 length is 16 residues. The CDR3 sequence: CATSREGGASGNTIYF. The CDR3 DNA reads TGTGCCACCAGCAGAGAAGGGGGCGCTTCTGGAAACACCATATATTTT.

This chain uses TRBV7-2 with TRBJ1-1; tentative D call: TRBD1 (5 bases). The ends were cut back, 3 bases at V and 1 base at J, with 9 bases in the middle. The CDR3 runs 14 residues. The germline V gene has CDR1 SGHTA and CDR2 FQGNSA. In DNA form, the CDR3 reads TGTGCCAGCAGCTTGGGGGGTGGGAACACTGAAGCTTTCTTT. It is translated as CASSLGGGNTEAFF.

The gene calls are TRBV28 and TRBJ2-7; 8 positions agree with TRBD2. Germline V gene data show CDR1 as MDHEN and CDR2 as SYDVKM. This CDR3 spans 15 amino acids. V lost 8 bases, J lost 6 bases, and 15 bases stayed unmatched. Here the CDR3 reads CASLGGGHFRAEQYF. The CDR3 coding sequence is TGTGCCAGCCTTGGCGGGGGGCATTTCAGGGCCGAGCAGTACTTC. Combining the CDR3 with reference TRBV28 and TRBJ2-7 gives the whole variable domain DVKVTQSSRYLVKRTGEKVFLECVQDMDHENMFWYRQDPGLGLRLIYFSYDVKMKEKGDIPEGYSVSREKKERFSLILESASTNQTSMYLCASLGGGHFRAEQYFGPGTRLTVT.

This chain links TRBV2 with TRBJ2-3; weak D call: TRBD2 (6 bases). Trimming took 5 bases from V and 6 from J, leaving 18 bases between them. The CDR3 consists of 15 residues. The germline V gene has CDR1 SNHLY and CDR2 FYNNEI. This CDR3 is CASSSTGVPTDTQYF. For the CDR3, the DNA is TGTGCCAGCAGTTCGACGGGGGTCCCCACGGATACGCAGTATTTT.

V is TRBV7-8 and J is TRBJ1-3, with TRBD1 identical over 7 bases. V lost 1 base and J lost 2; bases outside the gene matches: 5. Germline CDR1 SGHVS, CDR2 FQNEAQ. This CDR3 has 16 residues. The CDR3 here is CASSLGTGAAGNTIYF. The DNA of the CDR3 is TGTGCCAGCAGCTTAGGAACAGGGGCAGCTGGAAACACCATATATTTT.

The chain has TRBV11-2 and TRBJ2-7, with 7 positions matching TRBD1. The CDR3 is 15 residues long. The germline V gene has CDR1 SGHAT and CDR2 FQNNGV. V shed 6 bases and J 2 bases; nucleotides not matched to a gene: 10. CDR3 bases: TGTGCCAGCAGGCGACCGGGACAGAAGACCTACGAGCAGTACTTC. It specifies CASRRPGQKTYEQYF.

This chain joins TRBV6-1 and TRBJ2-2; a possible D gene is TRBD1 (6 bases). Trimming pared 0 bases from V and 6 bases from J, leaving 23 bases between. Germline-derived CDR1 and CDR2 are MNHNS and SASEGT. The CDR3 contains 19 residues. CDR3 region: CASSEALKQGGLRAGELFF. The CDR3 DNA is TGTGCCAGCAGTGAAGCGCTGAAACAGGGTGGGCTCAGGGCCGGGGAGCTGTTTTTT.